This T cell receptor beta chain was identified in a study of post-analysis software for immune sequencing data. On the study more broadly: Progressive-relapsing, secondary progressive and relapsing-remitting multiple sclerosis were among the disease courses included.

Prepared libraries of TCR beta cDNA carried unique molecular identifiers. Input amounts of roughly 1 to 10 million T cells were used. These gave about 500,000 cDNA molecules, so each molecule approximated one T cell. MiXCR, applied by TCRdb to the PCR reads, yields one record per CDR3 protein. The sample includes around 700,000 distinct CDR3 sequences, approximately 60% of them seen just once. This CDR3 region has 16 residues. Germline assignment: CDR1 DFQATT and CDR2 SNEGSKA (reference sequence). The J segment lost 0 bases and the V segment lost 3 bases, leaving 9 bases of the junction unmatched. Findings and caveats of the study: Compared with controls, patients showed significantly lower normalized Chao1 diversity. By F measure, strong co-clustering occurred among samples prepared in the same batch. Controls showed lower frequencies than patients for a few TRBV segments, and TRBV5-6, TRBV5-1 and TRBV20-1 were among these.

For this clonotype: What it binds is not known.

Sequencing input: blood. This sequence was found in a girl aged 2 to 9 with multiple sclerosis. This chain links TRBV20-1 with TRBJ2-3; 7 nucleotides align to TRBD2. The CDR3 DNA sequence: TGCAGTGCTAGGAGGGACTATAAGATCAGCACAGATACGCAGTATTTT. It specifies CSARRDYKISTDTQYF.